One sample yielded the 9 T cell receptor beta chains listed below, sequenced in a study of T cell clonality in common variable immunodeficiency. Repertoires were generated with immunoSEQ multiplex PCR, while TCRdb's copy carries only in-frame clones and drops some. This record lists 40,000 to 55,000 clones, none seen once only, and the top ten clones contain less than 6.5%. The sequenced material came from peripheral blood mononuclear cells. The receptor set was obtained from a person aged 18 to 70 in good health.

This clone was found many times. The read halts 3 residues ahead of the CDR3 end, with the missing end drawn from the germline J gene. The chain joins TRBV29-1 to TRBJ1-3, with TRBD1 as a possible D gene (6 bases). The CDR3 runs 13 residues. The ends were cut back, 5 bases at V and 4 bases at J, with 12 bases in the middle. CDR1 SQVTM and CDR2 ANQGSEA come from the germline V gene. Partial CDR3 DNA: TGCAGCGTTAAATGGGACACAGGAAACACC. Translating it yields CSVKWDTGNT. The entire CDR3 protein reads CSVKWDTGNTIYF.

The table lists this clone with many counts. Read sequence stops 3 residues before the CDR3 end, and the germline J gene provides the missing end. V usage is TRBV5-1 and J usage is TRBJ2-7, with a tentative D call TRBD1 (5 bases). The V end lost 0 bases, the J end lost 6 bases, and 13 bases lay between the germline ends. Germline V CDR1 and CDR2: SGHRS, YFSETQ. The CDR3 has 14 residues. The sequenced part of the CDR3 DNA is TGCGCCAGCAGCTTGGGTCAGGGAATATCCGAG. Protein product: CASSLGQGISE. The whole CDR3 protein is CASSLGQGISEQYF. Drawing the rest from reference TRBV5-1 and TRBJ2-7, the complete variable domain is KAGVTQTPRYLIKTRGQQVTLSCSPISGHRSVSWYQQTPGQGLQFLFEYFSETQRNKGNFPGRFSGRQFSNSRSEMNVSTLELGDSALYLCASSLGQGISEQYFGPGTRLTVT.

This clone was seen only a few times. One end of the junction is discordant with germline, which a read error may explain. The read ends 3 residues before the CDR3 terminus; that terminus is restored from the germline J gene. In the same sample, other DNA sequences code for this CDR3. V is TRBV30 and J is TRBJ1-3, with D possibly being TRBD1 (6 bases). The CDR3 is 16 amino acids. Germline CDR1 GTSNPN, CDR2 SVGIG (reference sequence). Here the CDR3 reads CAWSVDRTSSGNTIYF. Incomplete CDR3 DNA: TGTGCCTGGAGTGTTGACAGGACGAGCTCTGGAAACACG.

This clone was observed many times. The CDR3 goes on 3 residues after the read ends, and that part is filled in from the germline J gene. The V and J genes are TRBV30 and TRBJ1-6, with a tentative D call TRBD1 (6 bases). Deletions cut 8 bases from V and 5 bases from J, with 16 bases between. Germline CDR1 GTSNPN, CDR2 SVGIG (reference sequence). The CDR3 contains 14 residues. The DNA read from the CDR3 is TGTGCCGGAACCGGGACAAAGAATAATTCACCC. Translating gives CAGTGTKNNSP. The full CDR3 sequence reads CAGTGTKNNSPLHF.

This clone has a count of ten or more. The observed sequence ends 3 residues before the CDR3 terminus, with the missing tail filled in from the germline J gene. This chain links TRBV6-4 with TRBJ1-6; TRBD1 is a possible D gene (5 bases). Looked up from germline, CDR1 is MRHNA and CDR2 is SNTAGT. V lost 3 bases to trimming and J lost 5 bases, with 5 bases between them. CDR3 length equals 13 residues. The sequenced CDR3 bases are TGTGCCAGCAGTGAGGACAATAATTCACCC. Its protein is CASSEDNNSP. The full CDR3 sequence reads CASSEDNNSPLHF.

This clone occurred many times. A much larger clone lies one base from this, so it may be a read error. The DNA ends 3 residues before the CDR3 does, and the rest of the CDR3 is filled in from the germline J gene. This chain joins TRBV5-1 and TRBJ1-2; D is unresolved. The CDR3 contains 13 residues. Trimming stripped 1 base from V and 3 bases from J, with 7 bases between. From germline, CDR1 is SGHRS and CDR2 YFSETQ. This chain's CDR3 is CASSLTADYGYTF. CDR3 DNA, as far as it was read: TGCGCCAGCAGCTTGACAGCTGACTATGGC. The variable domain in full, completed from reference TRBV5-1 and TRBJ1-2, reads KAGVTQTPRYLIKTRGQQVTLSCSPISGHRSVSWYQQTPGQGLQFLFEYFSETQRNKGNFPGRFSGRQFSNSRSEMNVSTLELGDSALYLCASSLTADYGYTFGSGTRLTVV.

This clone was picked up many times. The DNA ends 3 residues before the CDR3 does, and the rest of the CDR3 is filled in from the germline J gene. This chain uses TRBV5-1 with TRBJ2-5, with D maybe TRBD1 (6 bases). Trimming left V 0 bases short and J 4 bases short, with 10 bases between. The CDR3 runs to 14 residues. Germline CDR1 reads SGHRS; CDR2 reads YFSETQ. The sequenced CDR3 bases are TGCGCCAGCAGCTTGGCGACAGGAAGAGAGACC. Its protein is CASSLATGRET. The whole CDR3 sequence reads CASSLATGRETQYF.

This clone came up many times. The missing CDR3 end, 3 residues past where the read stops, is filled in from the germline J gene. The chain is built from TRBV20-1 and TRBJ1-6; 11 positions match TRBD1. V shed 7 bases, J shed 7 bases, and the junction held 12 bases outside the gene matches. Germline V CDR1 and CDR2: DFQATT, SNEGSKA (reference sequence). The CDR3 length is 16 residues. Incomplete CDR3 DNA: TGCAGTGGTTTGGACAGGGGGCGTTGGGGAAATTCACCC. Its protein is CSGLDRGRWGNSP. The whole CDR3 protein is CSGLDRGRWGNSPLHF.

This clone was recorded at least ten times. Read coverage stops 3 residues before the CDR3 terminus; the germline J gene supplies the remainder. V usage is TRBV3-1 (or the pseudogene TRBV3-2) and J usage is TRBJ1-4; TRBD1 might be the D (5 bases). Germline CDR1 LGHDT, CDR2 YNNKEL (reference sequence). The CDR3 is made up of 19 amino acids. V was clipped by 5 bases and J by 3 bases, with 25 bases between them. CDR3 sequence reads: CASSFRPPGLPRPNEKLFF. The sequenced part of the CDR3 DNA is TGTGCCAGCAGCTTCCGCCCCCCGGGACTCCCGCGTCCTAATGAAAAA.